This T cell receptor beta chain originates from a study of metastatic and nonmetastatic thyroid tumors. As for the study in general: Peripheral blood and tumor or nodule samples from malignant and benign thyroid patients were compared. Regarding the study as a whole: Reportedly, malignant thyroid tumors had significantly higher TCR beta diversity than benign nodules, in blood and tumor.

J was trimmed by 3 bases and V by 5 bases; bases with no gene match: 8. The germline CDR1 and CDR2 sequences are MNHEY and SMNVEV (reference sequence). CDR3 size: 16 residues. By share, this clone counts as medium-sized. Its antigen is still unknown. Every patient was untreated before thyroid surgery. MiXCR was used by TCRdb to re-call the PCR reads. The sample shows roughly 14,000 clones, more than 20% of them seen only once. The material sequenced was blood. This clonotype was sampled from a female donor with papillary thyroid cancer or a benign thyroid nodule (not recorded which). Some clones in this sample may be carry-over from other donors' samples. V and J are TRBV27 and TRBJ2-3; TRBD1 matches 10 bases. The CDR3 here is CASSPRDRGSTDTQYF. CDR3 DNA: TGTGCCAGCAGTCCGAGGGACAGGGGTTCTACAGATACGCAGTATTTT.